Below are 29 T cell receptor beta chains sequenced from a single sample in a study of response to subunit inactivated influenza vaccine (dated by TCRdb to between 2017 and 2018). The library was generated by RT-PCR. Reads for this sample came from an Illumina HiSeq 2500. TCRdb's own reprocessing of the public reads used fastp at Q25 and MiXCR and kept productive beta chains. Records with the same CDR3 protein are collapsed into one entry carrying the most frequent genes and DNA. For this sample there are about 700,000 distinct CDR3 sequences; approximately 15% appear just once. Less than 7% of the sample is taken by the ten largest. The sample here was PBMCs from blood, taken less than 15 days before vaccination. The receptors shown here come from a man aged 50 to 59 who received an inactivated influenza vaccine. Donor details come from another sample of the same person, matched by shared clones.

This sequence joins TRBV20-1 and TRBJ1-5; TRBD1 agrees at 8 bases. V lost 0 bases to trimming and J lost 6 bases; unmatched junction nucleotides: 7. CDR3 length equals 15 residues. Per the germline V gene, CDR1 is DFQATT and CDR2 is SNEGSKA (reference sequence). The chain's CDR3 is CSARDVSGGSQPQHF. Written as DNA, the CDR3 is TGCAGTGCTAGAGATGTGTCAGGGGGCAGTCAGCCCCAGCATTTT.

The rearrangement links TRBV12-3 or TRBV12-4 to TRBJ2-1; unclear D gene. The CDR3 extends over 14 amino acids. Trimming removed 6 bases at V and 0 bases at J, with 9 bases between. The CDR3 region has the DNA TGTGCCAGCAGCCACTCGAGCTCCTACAATGAGCAGTTCTTC. This encodes CASSHSSSYNEQFF.

In its sample, this clonotype was seen many times. This chain uses TRBV27 with TRBJ2-1; D is uncertain. V was clipped by 7 bases and J by 6 bases, with 16 bases between them. The CDR3 spans 14 residues. CDR1 and CDR2 (germline): MNHEY, SMNVEV (reference sequence). CDR3 DNA: TGTGCCAGCACGGACGCCCCATGGGGCAATGAGCAGTTCTTC. Its translation: CASTDAPWGNEQFF.

J is TRBJ2-7 and V is TRBV12-3 or TRBV12-4; D gene uncertain. V lost 4 bases and J lost 3, with 10 bases in between. The CDR3 sequence is 13 residues long. DNA for the CDR3: TGTGCCAGCAGTTGGAGCGTGGTCTACGAGCAGTACTTC. It yields the protein CASSWSVVYEQYF.

This clonotype was seen more than once but under ten times. This sequence joins TRBV4-2 and TRBJ1-1, with 7 bases aligning to TRBD1. The V gene's germline CDR1 is LGHNA and CDR2 YNFKEQ. J lost 4 bases, V lost 1 base, and 6 bases had no gene match. The CDR3 loop spans 15 amino acids. The CDR3 nucleotides are TGTGCCAGCAGCCAAGCCCGACAGGGAAGCACTGAAGCTTTCTTT. Translating it yields CASSQARQGSTEAFF.

The chain links TRBV7-2 to TRBJ2-1; 11 bases agree with TRBD2. J lost 7 bases, V lost 2 bases, and 7 bases had no gene match. CDR3 length: 16 amino acids. CDR1 is SGHTA, CDR2 FQGNSA, per germline. CDR3 protein: CASSLYSGGAWNEQFF. CDR3 DNA: TGTGCCAGCAGCTTATATAGCGGGGGGGCCTGGAATGAGCAGTTCTTC. The full variable domain, completed using reference TRBV7-2 and TRBJ2-1, is GAGVSQSPSNKVTEKGKDVELRCDPISGHTALYWYRQSLGQGLEFLIYFQGNSAPDKSGLPSDRFSAERTGGSVSTLTIQRTQQEDSAVYLCASSLYSGGAWNEQFFGPGTRLTVL.

This clonotype has more than one count but fewer than ten. The rearrangement links TRBV18 to TRBJ2-7; 14 nucleotides align to TRBD2. This CDR3 comprises 15 residues. With 3 bases clipped from V and 5 bases from J, the junction kept 3 bases outside the gene matches. Germline V gene lookup returns CDR1 KGHSH and CDR2 LQKENI. The CDR3 reads CASSPQGLAGDEQYF. The CDR3 region has the DNA TGTGCCAGCTCACCCCAGGGACTAGCGGGAGACGAGCAGTACTTC.

There are a few counts of this clonotype. The chain joins TRBV4-3 to TRBJ2-5, with 12 bases matching TRBD2. Trimming removed 1 base from V and 5 bases from J; junction bases left unmatched: 8. This CDR3 spans 17 amino acids. Germline values: CDR1 LGHNA, CDR2 YSLEER. The CDR3 protein is CASSQGGLAGGLETQYF. The CDR3 DNA is TGCGCCAGCAGCCAAGGAGGGCTAGCGGGGGGGCTTGAGACCCAGTACTTC.

This clonotype was found a few times. This chain connects TRBV11-1 to TRBJ2-3; a weak D match, TRBD1 (5 bases). The V end was cut by 4 bases, the J end by 4 bases, with 27 bases between. The CDR3 extends over 19 amino acids. Germline V CDR1 and CDR2: SGHAT, FQDESV (reference sequence). This chain's CDR3 is CASSYPDSEWGSYADTQYF. DNA for the CDR3: TGTGCCAGCAGCTACCCCGACAGCGAGTGGGGCAGTTATGCAGATACGCAGTATTTT.

This clonotype was observed a handful of times. The J gene is TRBJ1-5, the V gene TRBV28; D perhaps matches TRBD1 (6 bases). Trimming took off 4 bases at V and 6 bases at J, with 10 bases between the two ends. CDR1 is MDHEN and CDR2 is SYDVKM in the germline V gene. This CDR3 is 13 amino acids long. CDR3 sequence: CASSWGRAQPQHF. The CDR3 DNA sequence: TGTGCCAGCAGTTGGGGGCGGGCTCAGCCCCAGCATTTT.

This clonotype was seen a handful of times. The V and J genes are TRBV20-1 and TRBJ2-7; 8 bases align to TRBD2. J was trimmed by 3 bases and V by 5 bases; bases with no gene match: 12. CDR1 is DFQATT and CDR2 is SNEGSKA in the germline V gene (reference sequence). The CDR3 length is 15 residues. The CDR3 nucleotides read TGCAGTGCTCCCCGTTCCGCGCGGGGGGTCTACGAGCAGTACTTC. It specifies CSAPRSARGVYEQYF.

The V and J genes are TRBV29-1 and TRBJ2-3; no reliable D call. This CDR3 spans 15 amino acids. Trimming took 6 bases from V and 0 from J, leaving 16 bases between them. Germline V gene lookup returns CDR1 SQVTM and CDR2 ANQGSEA. CDR3 sequence: CSVPTLALSTDTQYF. CDR3 coding DNA: TGCAGCGTCCCCACCCTCGCGCTTAGCACAGATACGCAGTATTTT.

This clonotype was seen a few times. This chain links TRBV7-9 with TRBJ1-2; 10 bases fit TRBD1. The ends lost 4 bases at V and 7 bases at J; junction bases unmatched: 9. CDR3 length equals 15 residues. The V gene's germline CDR1 is SEHNR and CDR2 FQNEAQ (reference sequence). CDR3 DNA: TGTGCCAGCAGCTCCGCTGGGACAGGGGCGGGTGGCTACACCTTC. It codes for CASSSAGTGAGGYTF.

This clonotype was detected only a few times. J is TRBJ2-3 and V is TRBV6-2 or TRBV6-3; 8 bases align to TRBD2. The CDR3 loop spans 16 amino acids. Unmatched junction bases numbered 15, after V lost 3 bases and J lost 10 bases. Germline CDR1 MNHEY, CDR2 SVGEGT. The CDR3 DNA reads as TGTGCCAGCAGTTATATTCCGGGGGGGACGATCGTGCCGCAGTATTTT. This sequence encodes CASSYIPGGTIVPQYF.

This clonotype was detected only a few times. The chain has TRBV28 and TRBJ1-1, with 7 positions matching TRBD1. The CDR3 runs to 18 residues. The J segment lost 0 bases and the V segment lost 6 bases, leaving 16 bases of the junction unmatched. Germline V gene sequence: CDR1 MDHEN, CDR2 SYDVKM. The CDR3 DNA is TGTGCCAGCAGGATAAAGGGGGCCCAGTATTTTATGAACACTGAAGCTTTCTTT. Amino acids: CASRIKGAQYFMNTEAFF.

This chain joins TRBV20-1 and TRBJ2-3, with 12 bases aligning to TRBD2. The CDR3 spans 14 residues. Germline lookup yields CDR1 DFQATT and CDR2 SNEGSKA (reference sequence). CDR3 sequence: CSDGETSGGSTQYF. The DNA for the CDR3 is TGCAGCGATGGAGAAACTAGCGGGGGGTCTACGCAGTATTTT.

This clonotype was seen a few times. This chain joins TRBV5-1 and TRBJ2-3, with TRBD2 as a possible D gene (6 bases). The CDR3 runs to 16 residues. The V end lost 4 bases, the J end lost 3 bases, and 18 bases lay between the germline ends. Germline V lookup: CDR1 SGHRS, CDR2 YFSETQ. The CDR3 sequence: CASSLTSRGRTDTQYF. DNA of the CDR3: TGCGCCAGCAGCCTGACCTCGCGGGGAAGGACAGATACGCAGTATTTT.

This clonotype was seen a few times. The rearrangement links TRBV7-2 to TRBJ2-5, with unresolved D. CDR1 and CDR2 from the germline V gene are SGHTA and FQGNSA. The V end lost 5 bases, the J end lost 5 bases, and 12 bases lay between the germline ends. The CDR3 extends over 13 amino acids. For the CDR3, the DNA is TGTGCCAGCAGCCCCAACAAGAGGGAGACCCAGTACTTC. This sequence encodes CASSPNKRETQYF.

This clonotype was seen a few times. The V gene is TRBV7-9, the J gene TRBJ1-2, with 8 nucleotides matching TRBD1. Germline V gene lookup returns CDR1 SEHNR and CDR2 FQNEAQ (reference sequence). The ends lost 4 bases at V and 4 bases at J; junction bases unmatched: 8. This CDR3 comprises 15 residues. The CDR3 nucleotides are TGTGCCAGCAGCTCATCGGACAGGGTAACCTATGGCTACACCTTC. It is translated as CASSSSDRVTYGYTF.

This chain connects TRBV7-9 to TRBJ2-5, with 14 bases that match TRBD2. The V gene end was trimmed by 6 bases and the J gene end by 13 bases; junction bases not matched to a gene: 13. This CDR3 is 15 amino acids long. Germline V gives CDR1 SEHNR, CDR2 FQNEAQ (reference sequence). CDR3 nucleotides: TGTGCCAGCAGTTCCGGGACTAGCGGGAGTCGAGCGGGGTACTTC. Translation gives CASSSGTSGSRAGYF.

Only a few counts were recorded for this clonotype. The chain uses TRBV4-2 and TRBJ2-3; 14 bases map to TRBD2. The V segment lost 4 bases and the J segment 2 bases; nucleotides outside the gene matches: 8. The CDR3 has 18 residues. The germline CDR1 and CDR2 sequences are LGHNA and YNFKEQ. CDR3 sequence: CASSPGTSGGINTDTQYF. In DNA form, the CDR3 reads TGTGCCAGCAGCCCCGGGACTAGCGGGGGCATTAACACAGATACGCAGTATTTT.

The rearrangement uses TRBV6-2 or TRBV6-3 and TRBJ2-1; 10 positions agree with TRBD2. Per the germline V gene, CDR1 is MNHEY and CDR2 is SVGEGT. This CDR3 region has 19 residues. The V segment lost 0 bases and the J segment 4 bases; nucleotides outside the gene matches: 12. This CDR3 is CASSYSRQLAGIIYNEQFF. Here the CDR3 DNA reads TGTGCCAGCAGTTACTCACGACAACTAGCGGGAATAATTTACAATGAGCAGTTCTTC.

In this sample, this clonotype turned up many times. This chain uses TRBV27 with TRBJ2-5; weak D call: TRBD2 (6 bases). V dropped 1 base and J dropped 4 bases, with 10 bases sitting between them. CDR1 and CDR2 (germline): MNHEY, SMNVEV (reference sequence). This CDR3 region has 14 residues. CDR3 coding DNA: TGTGCCAGCAGTTTATTTGGCGGGACAGAGACCCAGTACTTC. Its translation: CASSLFGGTETQYF.

The chain has TRBV16 and TRBJ2-1; a possible D gene is TRBD1 (5 bases). The germline gives CDR1 KGHSY, CDR2 FQNENV. The V end was cut by 0 bases, the J end by 6 bases, with 9 bases between. The CDR3 sequence is 14 residues long. Here the CDR3 DNA reads TGTGCCAGCAGCCAATCATGGGGCATCAATGAGCAGTTCTTC. This sequence encodes CASSQSWGINEQFF.

This clonotype was detected only a few times. The chain couples TRBV7-2 to TRBJ2-7; 11 bases fit TRBD2. The trim removed 2 bases at V and 4 bases at J, leaving 4 bases unmatched. CDR1 and CDR2 from the germline V gene are SGHTA and FQGNSA. The CDR3 runs to 15 residues. The CDR3 DNA reads as TGTGCCAGCAGCTTAACTAGCGGGAGTATATACGAGCAGTACTTC. Amino acids: CASSLTSGSIYEQYF.

This chain links TRBV6-2 or TRBV6-3 with TRBJ1-6, with D possibly being TRBD1 (5 bases). Germline assignment: CDR1 MNHEY and CDR2 SVGEGT. The CDR3 contains 17 residues. Trimming shortened V by 0 bases and J by 11 bases, and 20 bases separated the two germline ends. The CDR3 region has the DNA TGTGCCAGCAGTTACTCGCGCCGGGGGTTGACGGATACACCCCTCCACTTT. Translation: CASSYSRRGLTDTPLHF.

The J gene is TRBJ2-2, the V gene TRBV7-2, with no clear D. Germline V gene sequence: CDR1 SGHTA, CDR2 FQGNSA. The CDR3 is 14 residues long. The ends were cut back, 5 bases at V and 0 bases at J, with 7 bases in the middle. CDR3 nucleotides: TGTGCCAGCAGCAATCCAGCGAACACCGGGGAGCTGTTTTTT. Translation: CASSNPANTGELFF.

The V call is TRBV7-9, the J call TRBJ1-5, with D uncertain. Germline CDR1 reads SEHNR; CDR2 reads FQNEAQ (reference sequence). The CDR3 extends over 14 amino acids. Deletions cut 2 bases from V and 6 bases from J, with 11 bases between. CDR3 sequence: CASSLNARGQPQHF. The CDR3 coding sequence is TGTGCCAGCAGCTTAAATGCCCGCGGTCAGCCCCAGCATTTT.

V usage is TRBV18 and J usage is TRBJ2-7; D perhaps matches TRBD1 (6 bases). The V gene's germline CDR1 is KGHSH and CDR2 LQKENI. The CDR3 covers 15 residues. The V and J ends lost 5 bases and 0 bases respectively, with 14 bases between them. CDR3 in DNA: TGTGCCAGCTCAGAAGGGACATCGAGCTCCTACGAGCAGTACTTC. Amino acids: CASSEGTSSSYEQYF.